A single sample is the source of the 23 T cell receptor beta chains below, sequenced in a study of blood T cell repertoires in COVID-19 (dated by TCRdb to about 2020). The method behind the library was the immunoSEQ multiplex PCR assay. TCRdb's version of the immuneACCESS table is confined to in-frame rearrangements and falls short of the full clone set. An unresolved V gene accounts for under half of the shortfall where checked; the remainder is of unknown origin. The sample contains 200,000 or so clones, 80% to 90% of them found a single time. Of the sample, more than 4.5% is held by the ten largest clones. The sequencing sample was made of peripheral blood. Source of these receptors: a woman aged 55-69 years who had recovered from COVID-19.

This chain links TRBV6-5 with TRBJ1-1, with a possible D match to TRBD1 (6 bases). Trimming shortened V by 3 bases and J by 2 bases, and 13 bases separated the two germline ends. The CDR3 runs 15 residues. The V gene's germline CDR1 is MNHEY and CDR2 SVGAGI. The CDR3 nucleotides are TGTGCCAGCAGTTATTCTGGACAGATAAACACTGAAGCTTTCTTT. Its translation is CASSYSGQINTEAFF.

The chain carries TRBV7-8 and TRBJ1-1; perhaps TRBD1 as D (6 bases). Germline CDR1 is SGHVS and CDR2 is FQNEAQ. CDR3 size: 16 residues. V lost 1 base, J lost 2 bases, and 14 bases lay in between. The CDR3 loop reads CASSLEALGGNTEAFF. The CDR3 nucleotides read TGTGCCAGCAGCTTAGAAGCCTTAGGGGGTAACACTGAAGCTTTCTTT.

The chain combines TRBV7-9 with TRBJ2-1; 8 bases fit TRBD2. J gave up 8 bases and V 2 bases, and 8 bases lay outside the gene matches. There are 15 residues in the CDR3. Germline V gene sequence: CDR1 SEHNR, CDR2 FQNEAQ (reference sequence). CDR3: CASSLLSGGSDEQFF. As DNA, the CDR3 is TGTGCCAGCAGCTTATTGAGCGGGGGCTCGGATGAGCAGTTCTTC.

The CDR3 DNA reads as TGTGCCAGCAGTTACCAGGGTCAGTTGGAGCAGTACTTC. Amino acids: CASSYQGQLEQYF. The V and J genes are TRBV6-5 and TRBJ2-7; tentatively, D is TRBD1 (5 bases). The CDR3 is 13 amino acids. The germline V gene has CDR1 MNHEY and CDR2 SVGAGI. V lost 2 bases, J lost 7 bases, and 12 bases lay in between.

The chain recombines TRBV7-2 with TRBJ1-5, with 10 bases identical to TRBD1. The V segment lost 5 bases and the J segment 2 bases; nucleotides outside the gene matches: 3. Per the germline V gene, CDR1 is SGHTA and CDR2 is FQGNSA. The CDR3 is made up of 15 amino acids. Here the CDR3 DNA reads TGTGCCAGCAGCAGACAGGGGGCGGGCAATCAGCCCCAGCATTTT. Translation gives CASSRQGAGNQPQHF. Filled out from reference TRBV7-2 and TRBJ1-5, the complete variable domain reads GAGVSQSPSNKVTEKGKDVELRCDPISGHTALYWYRQSLGQGLEFLIYFQGNSAPDKSGLPSDRFSAERTGGSVSTLTIQRTQQEDSAVYLCASSRQGAGNQPQHFGDGTRLSIL.

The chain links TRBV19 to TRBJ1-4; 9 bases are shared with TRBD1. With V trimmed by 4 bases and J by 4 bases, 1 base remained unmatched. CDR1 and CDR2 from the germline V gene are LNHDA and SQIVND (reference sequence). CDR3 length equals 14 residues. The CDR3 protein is CASSKDRGNEKLFF. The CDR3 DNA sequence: TGTGCCAGTAGTAAGGACAGGGGTAATGAAAAACTGTTTTTT.

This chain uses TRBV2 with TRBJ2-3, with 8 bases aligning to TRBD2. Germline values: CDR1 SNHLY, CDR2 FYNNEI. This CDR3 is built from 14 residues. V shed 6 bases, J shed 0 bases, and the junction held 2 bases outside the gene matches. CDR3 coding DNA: TGTGCCAGCAGAAGCGGGGGTAGCACAGATACGCAGTATTTT. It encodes CASRSGGSTDTQYF.

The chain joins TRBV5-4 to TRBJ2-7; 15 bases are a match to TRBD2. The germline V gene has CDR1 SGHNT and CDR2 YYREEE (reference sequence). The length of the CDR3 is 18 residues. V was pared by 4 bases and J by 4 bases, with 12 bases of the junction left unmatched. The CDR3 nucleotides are TGTGCCAGCAGCGTGGGACTAGCGGGGGGAACCCCGAGGTACGAGCAGTACTTC. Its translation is CASSVGLAGGTPRYEQYF.

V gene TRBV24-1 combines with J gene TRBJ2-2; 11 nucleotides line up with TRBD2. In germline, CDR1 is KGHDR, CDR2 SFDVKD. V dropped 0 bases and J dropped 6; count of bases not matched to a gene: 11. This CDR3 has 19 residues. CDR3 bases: TGTGCCACCAGTGATTTGACTAGCGGGGGCCAAGTAGATGCCGGGGAGCTGTTTTTT. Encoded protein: CATSDLTSGGQVDAGELFF.

CDR3 protein: CADGTGTYEQYF. The CDR3 DNA follows: TGTGCCGACGGCACGGGGACCTACGAGCAGTACTTC. The chain is built from TRBV11-2 and TRBJ2-7; D may be TRBD2 (5 bases). The CDR3 totals 12 residues. V lost 11 bases and J 2 bases, leaving 13 bases between the germline ends. Germline V lookup: CDR1 SGHAT, CDR2 FQNNGV. Full variable domain (remainder filled in from reference TRBV11-2 and TRBJ2-7): EAGVAQSPRYKIIEKRQSVAFWCNPISGHATLYWYQQILGQGPKLLIQFQNNGVVDDSQLPKDRFSAERLKGVDSTLKIQPAKLEDSAVYLCADGTGTYEQYFGPGTRLTVT.

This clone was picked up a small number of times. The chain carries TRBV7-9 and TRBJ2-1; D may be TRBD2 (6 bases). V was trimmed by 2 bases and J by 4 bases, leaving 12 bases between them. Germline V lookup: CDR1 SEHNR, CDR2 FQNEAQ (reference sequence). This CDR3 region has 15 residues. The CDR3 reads CASSLHSRGYNEQFF. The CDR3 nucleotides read TGTGCCAGCAGCTTACATTCTCGGGGGTACAATGAGCAGTTCTTC.

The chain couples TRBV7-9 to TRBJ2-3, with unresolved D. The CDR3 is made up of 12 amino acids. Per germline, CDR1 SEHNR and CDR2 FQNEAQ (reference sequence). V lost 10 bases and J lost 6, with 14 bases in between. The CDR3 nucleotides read TGTGCCACCAAGGAGCGAGCGGATACGCAGTATTTT. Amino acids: CATKERADTQYF.

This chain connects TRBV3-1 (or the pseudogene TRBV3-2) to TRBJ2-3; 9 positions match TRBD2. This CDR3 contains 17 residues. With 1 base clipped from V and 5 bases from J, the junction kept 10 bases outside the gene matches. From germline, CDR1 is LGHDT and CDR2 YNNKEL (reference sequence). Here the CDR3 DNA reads TGTGCCAGCAGCCAAGCAGTTGGCGGGGGGGCATTAGATACGCAGTATTTT. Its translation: CASSQAVGGGALDTQYF.

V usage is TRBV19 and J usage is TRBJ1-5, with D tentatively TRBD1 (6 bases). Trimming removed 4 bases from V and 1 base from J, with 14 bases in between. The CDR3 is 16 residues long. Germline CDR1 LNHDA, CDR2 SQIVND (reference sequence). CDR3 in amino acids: CASSTIQGRSNQPQHF. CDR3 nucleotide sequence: TGTGCCAGTAGTACGATACAGGGTAGGAGCAATCAGCCCCAGCATTTT.

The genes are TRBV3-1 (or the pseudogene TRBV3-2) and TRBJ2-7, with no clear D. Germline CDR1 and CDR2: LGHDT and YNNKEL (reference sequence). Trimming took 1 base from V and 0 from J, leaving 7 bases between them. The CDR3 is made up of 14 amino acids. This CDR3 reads CASSQVRSSYEQYF. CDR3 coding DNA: TGTGCCAGCAGCCAAGTGAGAAGCTCCTACGAGCAGTACTTC.

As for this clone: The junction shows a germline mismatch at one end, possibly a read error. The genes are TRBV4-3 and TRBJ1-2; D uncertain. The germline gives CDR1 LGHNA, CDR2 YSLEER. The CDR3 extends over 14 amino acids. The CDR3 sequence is CASSQGPGIGGYTF. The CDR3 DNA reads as TGCGCCAGCAGTCAAGGACCGGGAATTGGTGGCTACACCTTC.

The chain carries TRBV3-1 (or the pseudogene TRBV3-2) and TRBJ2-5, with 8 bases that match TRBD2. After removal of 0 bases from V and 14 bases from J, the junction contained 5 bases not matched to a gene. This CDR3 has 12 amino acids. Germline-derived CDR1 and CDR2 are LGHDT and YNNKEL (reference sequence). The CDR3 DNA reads TGTGCCAGCAGCCAAGAACGGGGGGGAGGTTACTTC. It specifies CASSQERGGGYF.

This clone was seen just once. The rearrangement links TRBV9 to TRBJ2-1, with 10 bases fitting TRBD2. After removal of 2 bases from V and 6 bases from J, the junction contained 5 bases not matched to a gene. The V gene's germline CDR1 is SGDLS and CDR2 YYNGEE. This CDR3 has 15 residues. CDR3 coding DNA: TGTGCCAGCAGCGTCCTTAGCGGGGGGCGCAATGAGCAGTTCTTC. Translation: CASSVLSGGRNEQFF.

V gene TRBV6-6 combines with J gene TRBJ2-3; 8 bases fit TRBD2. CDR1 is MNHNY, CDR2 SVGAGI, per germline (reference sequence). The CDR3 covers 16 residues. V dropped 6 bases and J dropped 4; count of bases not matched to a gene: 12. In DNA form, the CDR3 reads TGTGCCAGCAGGCCTGGGGCGGGGGGCTTCGCAGATACGCAGTATTTT. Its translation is CASRPGAGGFADTQYF.

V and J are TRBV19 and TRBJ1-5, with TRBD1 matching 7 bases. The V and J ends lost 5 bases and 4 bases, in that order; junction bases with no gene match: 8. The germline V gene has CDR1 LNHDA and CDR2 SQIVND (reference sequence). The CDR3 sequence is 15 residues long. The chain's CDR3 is CASSSQSQGNQPQHF. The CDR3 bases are TGTGCCAGTAGTTCCCAATCACAGGGGAATCAGCCCCAGCATTTT.

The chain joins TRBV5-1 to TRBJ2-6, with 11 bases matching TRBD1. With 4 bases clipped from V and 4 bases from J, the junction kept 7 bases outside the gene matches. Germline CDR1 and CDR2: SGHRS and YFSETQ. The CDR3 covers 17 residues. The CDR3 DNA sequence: TGCGCCAGCAGCCAAGGACAGGGGGCTGGAGGGGCCAACGTCCTGACTTTC. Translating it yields CASSQGQGAGGANVLTF.

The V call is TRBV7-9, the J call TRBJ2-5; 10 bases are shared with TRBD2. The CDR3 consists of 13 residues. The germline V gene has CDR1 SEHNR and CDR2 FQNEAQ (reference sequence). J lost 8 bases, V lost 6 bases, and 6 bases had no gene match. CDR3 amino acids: CASSRTSGTTQYF. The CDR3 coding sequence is TGTGCCAGCAGTCGCACTAGCGGGACCACCCAGTACTTC.

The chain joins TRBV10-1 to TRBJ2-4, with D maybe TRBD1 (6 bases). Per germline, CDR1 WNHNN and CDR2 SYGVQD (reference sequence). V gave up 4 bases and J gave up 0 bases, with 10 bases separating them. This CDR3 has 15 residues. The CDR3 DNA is TGCGCCAGCAGTGGGGACACAGTAGCCAAAAACATTCAGTACTTC. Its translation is CASSGDTVAKNIQYF.